This T cell receptor beta chain was retrieved from a study of cytomegalovirus exposure and HLA in healthy donors. This table comes from immunoSEQ multiplex PCR, and its TCRdb copy is limited to in-frame clones, with some not included. The table includes 65,000 or so clones, roughly 94% detected once. The CDR3 totals 14 residues. The V segment lost 0 bases and the J segment 6 bases; nucleotides outside the gene matches: 2. Germline V CDR1 and CDR2: ENHRY, SYGVKD. Sequenced material: PBMCs. V usage is TRBV10-3 and J usage is TRBJ1-5; 7 bases agree with TRBD1. This TCR was recovered from a woman under 30 in good health and CMV-seronegative. CDR3 nucleotide sequence: TGTGCCATCAGTGAGTCGGGACAGACTCAGCCCCAGCATTTT. Protein product: CAISESGQTQPQHF.